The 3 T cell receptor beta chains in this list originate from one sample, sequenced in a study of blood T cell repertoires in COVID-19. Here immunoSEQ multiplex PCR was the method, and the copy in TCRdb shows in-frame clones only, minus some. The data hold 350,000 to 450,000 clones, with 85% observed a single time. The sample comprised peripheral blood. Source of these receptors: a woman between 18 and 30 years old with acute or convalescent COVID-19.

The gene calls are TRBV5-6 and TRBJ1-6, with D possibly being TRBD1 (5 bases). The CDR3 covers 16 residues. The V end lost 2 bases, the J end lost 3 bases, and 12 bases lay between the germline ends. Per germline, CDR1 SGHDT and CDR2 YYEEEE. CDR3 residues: CASSLAQGVYNSPLHF. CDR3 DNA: TGTGCCAGCAGCTTAGCTCAAGGGGTCTATAATTCACCCCTCCACTTT.

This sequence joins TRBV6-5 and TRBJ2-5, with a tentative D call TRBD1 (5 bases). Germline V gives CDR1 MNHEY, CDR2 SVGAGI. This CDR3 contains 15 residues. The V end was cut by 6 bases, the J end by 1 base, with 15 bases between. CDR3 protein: CASRKRTDTQETQYF. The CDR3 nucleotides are TGTGCCAGCAGAAAAAGGACGGACACCCAAGAGACCCAGTACTTC.

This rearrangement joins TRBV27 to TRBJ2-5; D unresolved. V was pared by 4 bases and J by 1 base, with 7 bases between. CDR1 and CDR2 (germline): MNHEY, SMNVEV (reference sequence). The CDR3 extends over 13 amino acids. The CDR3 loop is CASSSRLQETQYF. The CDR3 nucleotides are TGTGCCAGCAGTTCGCGACTCCAAGAGACCCAGTACTTC.